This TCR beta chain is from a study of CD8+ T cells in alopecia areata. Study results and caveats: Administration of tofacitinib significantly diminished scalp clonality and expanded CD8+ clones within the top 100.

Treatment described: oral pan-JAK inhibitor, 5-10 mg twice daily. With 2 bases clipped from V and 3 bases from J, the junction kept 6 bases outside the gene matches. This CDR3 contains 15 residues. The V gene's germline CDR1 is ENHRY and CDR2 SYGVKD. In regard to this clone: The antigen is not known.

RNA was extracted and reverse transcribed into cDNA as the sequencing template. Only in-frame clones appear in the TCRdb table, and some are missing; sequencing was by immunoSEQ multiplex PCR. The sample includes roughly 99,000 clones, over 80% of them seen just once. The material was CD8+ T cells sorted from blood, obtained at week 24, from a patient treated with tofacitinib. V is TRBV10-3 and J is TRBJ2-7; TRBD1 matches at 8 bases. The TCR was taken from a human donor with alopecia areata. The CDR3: CAISEERTGNYEQYF. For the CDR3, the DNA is TGTGCCATCAGTGAGGAGCGGACAGGGAACTACGAGCAGTACTTC.